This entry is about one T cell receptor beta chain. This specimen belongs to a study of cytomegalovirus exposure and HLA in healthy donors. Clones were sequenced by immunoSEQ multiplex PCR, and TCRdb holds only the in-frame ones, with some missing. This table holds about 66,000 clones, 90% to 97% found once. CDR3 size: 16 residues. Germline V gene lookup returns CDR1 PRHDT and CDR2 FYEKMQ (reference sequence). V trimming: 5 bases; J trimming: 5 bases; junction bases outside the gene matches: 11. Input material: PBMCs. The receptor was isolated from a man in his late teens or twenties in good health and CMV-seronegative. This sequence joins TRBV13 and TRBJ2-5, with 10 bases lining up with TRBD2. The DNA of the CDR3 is TGTGCCAGCAGCGGTTGGACTAGCGGTCCGACGGAGACCCAGTACTTC. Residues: CASSGWTSGPTETQYF.